This T cell receptor (beta chain) was sequenced in a study of beta chain features in type 1 diabetes (dated 2018 in TCRdb). Background on the whole study: Mean age, gender distribution, total cell number and subset yield did not differ between patients and healthy donors. Across all samples, some 100,000,000 sorted cells were examined, and cell number per subset correlated strongly with RNA yield. In the study, recently diagnosed type 1 diabetes patients and matched healthy donors were compared on the TCRB repertoires of their sorted circulating CD4+ T cell subsets. Whereas all 30 or so donors provided naive and central memory subsets, regulatory and stem cell-like memory subsets were isolated from just 8 patients and roughly eight healthy donors.

The CDR3, from cysteine to phenylalanine, totals 15 residues. Only CDR3 DNA is held: 45 bases, read in frame from base 1. CDR1 and CDR2, looked up from the germline V gene, are MGHRA and YSYEKL. V is pruned by 0 bases and J by 6 bases, leaving 4 bases of the junction without a gene match. All of the isolated RNA was reverse transcribed with the High Capacity cDNA Reverse Transcription Kit, so expressed TCRB transcripts were sequenced. Deep immunoSEQ sequencing was performed on naive, central memory and regulatory T cell samples, with an average of roughly 3.6 million total reads per sample. Sorted cells were lysed in RLT buffer, and RNA was extracted using DNase-treated RNeasy Micro or Mini kits according to cell number. Each cell subset was processed on its own to prevent cross-contamination, while patient and healthy donor samples were processed together. The immunoSEQ multiplex PCR was used to amplify TCRB sequences from cDNA, generating 87-bp fragments that spanned the CDR3 region. Sequencing of the amplicons was performed on the Illumina HiSeq platform. The paper's processing steps were these. Synthetic template baselines were used to correct PCR bias computationally, reads within Hamming distance 2 were collapsed together, and singletons that could not be merged were discarded. Reads were aligned against IMGT to assign V, D and J genes, CDR3 length and insertions or deletions at six rearrangement sites. Within each subset, clonotype counts were normalized to sorted cell number, and only after that were true diversity and Gini coefficients computed with the tcR R package. The overlap coefficient, calculated on TCRB nucleotide sequences, was used to quantify repertoire sharing. In its TCRdb copy, this immuneACCESS table keeps in-frame sequences only and misses some clones. Where compared with another copy, unresolved V genes explain less than half of these, and the others have no known cause. The V and J calls and the clone size are those of that table, but D and trimming were determined from the DNA. Within this sample are around 320,000 clones, with less than 15% of them counted one time only. The top ten clones comprise over 5% of the sample.

A single peripheral blood draw of about 120 mL on average was collected from each donor into heparinised tubes. Using a panel that included CD45RO, CCR7, CD25, CD127, CD95 and CD27, naive, central memory, regulatory and stem cell-like memory CD4+ T cells were sorted on a BD FACSAria II. Every sorted population had a purity above 95%. PBMCs were isolated immediately by Lymphoprep density gradient centrifugation and stained directly without culture. So that batch effects would be minimized, each experiment stained and sorted samples in pairs, pairing one healthy donor with one patient. In this sample, this clone turned up many times. Its specific antigen is unknown. No base qualities exist here, and no much larger clone lies one base off it. Within the sample, other DNA sequences also encode this same CDR3. Overall study outcomes, separate from this receptor: Patients with type 1 diabetes made fewer insertions and deleted more nucleotides at VDJ recombination sites, implying thymic rearrangement abnormalities. The naive, central memory and regulatory TCRB repertoires appeared to resemble one another more closely among patients than among healthy donors. Because cDNA was sequenced instead of genomic DNA, highly expressing activated cells could be over-represented, though the groups showed no difference in activation or CD3 levels. A moderate but significant shortening of TCRB CDR3 length was observed in type 1 diabetes patients in all four CD4+ subsets. Because small numbers of individuals were included in the HLA sub-analyses, any influence of HLA type on TCRB rearrangement was left unresolved. PCR might favor shorter templates, but patient and control samples were amplified and corrected together, so any skew would affect both groups equally.

The rearrangement combines TRBV4-1 with TRBJ2-1, and 8 junctional nucleotides match TRBD2. This receptor was identified in a man aged 25 to 40 in good health. Sequencing used central memory CD4+ T cells from blood. The DNA sequence follows: TGCGCCAGCAGCCAAGACCCCGGGACTAGCAATGAGCAGTTCTTC. This yields the protein CASSQDPGTSNEQFF.